Shown below are 30 T cell receptor beta chains from a single sample sequenced in a study of CD8 T cells in ankylosing spondylitis. TCRdb reprocessed the 5' RACE reads with MiXCR, giving one entry per CDR3 protein. Of around 120,000 distinct CDR3 sequences detected, about 13% appear once; the ten largest clones hold about 3%. The sequencing input was blood, either unsorted or a sorted T cell fraction (not recorded which). The receptor source for this set is a female donor with ankylosing spondylitis or in good health (not recorded which).

This clonotype showed up many times. The J gene is TRBJ2-2, the V gene TRBV5-1, with 9 bases identical to TRBD1. The germline gives CDR1 SGHRS, CDR2 YFSETQ. After removal of 5 bases from V and 1 base from J, the junction contained 3 bases not matched to a gene. CDR3 size: 15 residues. The CDR3 region has the DNA TGCGCCAGCAGTGCGGGACAGGGGAACACCGGGGAGCTGTTTTTT. It codes for CASSAGQGNTGELFF.

This clonotype has only a few counts. The rearrangement joins TRBV6-6 to TRBJ2-7; no definite D call. V lost 6 bases to trimming and J lost 2 bases, with 11 bases between them. The CDR3 has 13 amino acids. Germline-derived CDR1 and CDR2 are MNHNY and SVGAGI (reference sequence). The CDR3 region is CASRRSAAYEQYF. In DNA form, the CDR3 reads TGTGCCAGCAGGAGGAGTGCGGCCTACGAGCAGTACTTC.

In this sample, this clonotype turned up a few times. The chain recombines TRBV15 with TRBJ2-4; no firm D call. The CDR3 is 15 residues long. The V gene's germline CDR1 is LNHNV and CDR2 YYDKDF (reference sequence). The V and J ends lost 0 bases and 7 bases respectively, with 13 bases between them. The CDR3 DNA sequence: TGTGCCACCAGCAGAGATTTTACCGATTCCAACATTCAGTACTTC. Translation: CATSRDFTDSNIQYF.

In its sample, this clonotype was seen a few times. The chain recombines TRBV20-1 with TRBJ1-1, with 10 bases matching TRBD1. From germline, CDR1 is DFQATT and CDR2 SNEGSKA (reference sequence). The CDR3 extends over 13 amino acids. The trim removed 3 bases at V and 4 bases at J, leaving 2 bases unmatched. In nucleotides, the CDR3 is TGCAGTGCTAGGCGGGACAGGGGCACTGAAGCTTTCTTT. This sequence encodes CSARRDRGTEAFF.

The gene calls are TRBV12-3 or TRBV12-4 and TRBJ2-3; D is perhaps TRBD2 (5 bases). The CDR3 extends over 16 amino acids. Trimming removed 1 base from V and 0 bases from J, with 11 bases in between. The chain's CDR3 is CASSLDGEFSTDTQYF. DNA of the CDR3: TGTGCCAGCAGTTTAGACGGGGAATTTAGCACAGATACGCAGTATTTT.

Details on this clonotype: It may be a read error: a sequence one base away is much more abundant. The chain joins TRBV5-6 to TRBJ2-2; D ambiguous. Germline V gene lookup returns CDR1 SGHDT and CDR2 YYEEEE. V was trimmed by 4 bases and J by 1 base, leaving 2 bases between them. The CDR3 spans 12 residues. The CDR3 sequence is CASSKNTGELFF. In DNA, the CDR3 is TGTGCCAGCAGCAAGAACACCGGGGAGCTGTTTTTT.

The sample holds many counts of this clonotype. The chain recombines TRBV9 with TRBJ2-1; D might be TRBD2 (6 bases). Germline V gives CDR1 SGDLS, CDR2 YYNGEE. V was pared by 4 bases and J by 7 bases, with 21 bases between. The CDR3 covers 16 residues. CDR3 in DNA: TGTGCCAGCAGCCCACGCGGGCGGGGACCTGGGAATGAGCAGTTCTTC. This encodes CASSPRGRGPGNEQFF.

This clonotype was observed at least ten times. The chain recombines TRBV5-1 with TRBJ2-5, with 14 bases that match TRBD2. This CDR3 contains 19 residues. V was pared by 2 bases and J by 2 bases, with 11 bases of the junction left unmatched. Germline CDR1 SGHRS, CDR2 YFSETQ. The CDR3 is CASSLSTSGGAHQQETQYF. The DNA for the CDR3 is TGCGCCAGCAGCTTATCGACTAGCGGGGGGGCCCATCAACAAGAGACCCAGTACTTC.

The chain employs TRBV21-1 and TRBJ2-1; the D segment call TRBD2 is taken from the table without a DNA check. TRBV21-1 counts as a pseudogene. CDR3 size: 15 residues. CDR3 coding DNA: TGTGCCAGCAGCAAAGAGGTCCAGGGCCACAATGAGCAGTTCTTC. It specifies CASSKEVQGHNEQFF.

This clonotype was seen only a few times. The chain has TRBV19 and TRBJ2-7; tentatively, D is TRBD2 (6 bases). The ends were cut back, 10 bases at V and 6 bases at J, with 16 bases in the middle. CDR1 and CDR2 from the germline V gene are LNHDA and SQIVND (reference sequence). The CDR3 is 12 amino acids. DNA of the CDR3: TGTGCCAAAGCTAAGACGGGGGTCGAGCAGTACTTC. Its translation: CAKAKTGVEQYF.

This clonotype was detected a few times. V and J are TRBV5-1 and TRBJ2-7; 7 positions match TRBD1. This CDR3 comprises 14 residues. J lost 3 bases, V lost 4 bases, and 7 bases had no gene match. The V gene's germline CDR1 is SGHRS and CDR2 YFSETQ. CDR3 coding DNA: TGCGCCAGCAGCCCCCCTGGACAGGTCTACGAGCAGTACTTC. Its translation: CASSPPGQVYEQYF.

This clonotype was seen repeatedly, ten times or more. The chain combines TRBV12-3 or TRBV12-4 with TRBJ2-3; 9 nucleotides line up with TRBD2. The CDR3 length is 15 residues. After removal of 6 bases from V and 4 bases from J, the junction contained 8 bases not matched to a gene. CDR3 sequence reads: CASSSAGGRSDTQYF. The CDR3 DNA reads as TGTGCCAGCAGCTCTGCGGGGGGGCGTTCAGATACGCAGTATTTT.

This clonotype has at least ten counts. The rearrangement joins TRBV5-1 to TRBJ1-1; possible D gene TRBD1, 5 bases. Looked up from germline, CDR1 is SGHRS and CDR2 is YFSETQ. Trimming stripped 1 base from V and 1 base from J, with 11 bases between. The CDR3 runs 15 residues. The CDR3 sequence is CASSLYYDRNTEAFF. As DNA, the CDR3 is TGCGCCAGCAGCTTGTATTATGACAGGAACACTGAAGCTTTCTTT.

This clonotype was detected only a few times. The V gene is TRBV18, the J gene TRBJ2-7; D assignment may be TRBD1 or TRBD2 (5 bases each). CDR1 is KGHSH, CDR2 LQKENI, per germline. V was trimmed by 3 bases and J by 4 bases, leaving 16 bases between them. The CDR3 loop spans 15 amino acids. The CDR3 bases are TGTGCCAGCTCACCTCCCTCCGGGGCCCGATACGAGCAGTACTTC. Amino acid sequence: CASSPPSGARYEQYF.

This clonotype was observed many times. V is TRBV5-1 and J is TRBJ2-7; perhaps TRBD1 as D (5 bases). Trimming took off 2 bases at V and 3 bases at J, with 6 bases between the two ends. This CDR3 is 12 amino acids long. CDR1 and CDR2 (germline): SGHRS, YFSETQ. The chain's CDR3 is CASSLGVYEQYF. The CDR3 nucleotides are TGCGCCAGCAGCTTAGGGGTCTACGAGCAGTACTTC. Variable domain in full (rest from reference TRBV5-1 and TRBJ2-7): KAGVTQTPRYLIKTRGQQVTLSCSPISGHRSVSWYQQTPGQGLQFLFEYFSETQRNKGNFPGRFSGRQFSNSRSEMNVSTLELGDSALYLCASSLGVYEQYFGPGTRLTVT.

This clonotype has only a few counts. The chain combines TRBV6-2 or TRBV6-3 with TRBJ2-1, with 8 bases fitting TRBD2. The CDR3 is 17 amino acids. Germline CDR1 MNHEY, CDR2 SVGEGT. The J segment lost 6 bases and the V segment lost 0 bases, leaving 10 bases of the junction unmatched. In DNA form, the CDR3 reads TGTGCCAGCAGTTACTCTTTATCCAGCGGGAGTACCAATGAGCAGTTCTTC. Encoded protein: CASSYSLSSGSTNEQFF.

This clonotype was seen more than once but under ten times. Here the CDR3 reads CASSLGQGQGGEQYF. As DNA, the CDR3 is TGTGCCAGCAGCTTAGGTCAGGGACAGGGCGGAGAGCAGTACTTC. The chain combines TRBV7-6 with TRBJ2-7, with 9 bases lining up with TRBD1. The J segment lost 7 bases and the V segment lost 1 base, leaving 8 bases of the junction unmatched. The CDR3 length is 15 residues. Looked up from germline, CDR1 is SGHVS and CDR2 is FNYEAQ.

V usage is TRBV7-6 and J usage is TRBJ2-1; either TRBD1 or TRBD2 may supply D (5 bases each). There are 15 residues in the CDR3. With 1 base removed from V and 6 bases from J, the gap between germline ends came to 13 bases. Looked up from germline, CDR1 is SGHVS and CDR2 is FNYEAQ. This CDR3 is CASSLGREHGNEQFF. CDR3 coding DNA: TGTGCCAGCAGCTTAGGCAGGGAGCATGGCAATGAGCAGTTCTTC.

This clonotype was found many times. The chain uses TRBV20-1 and TRBJ2-3, with D tentatively TRBD2 (6 bases). This CDR3 region has 13 residues. V was shortened by 8 bases and J by 5 bases, with 17 bases between the two germline ends. Germline lookup yields CDR1 DFQATT and CDR2 SNEGSKA (reference sequence). The chain's CDR3 is CSPLAQGGDTQYF. The CDR3 bases are TGCAGTCCGTTGGCTCAGGGAGGAGATACGCAGTATTTT.

This sequence joins TRBV12-3 or TRBV12-4 and TRBJ2-3; no reliable D call. V lost 5 bases and J lost 1, with 7 bases in between. CDR3 length: 13 residues. DNA for the CDR3: TGTGCCAGCAGTACTCGGGGCACAGATACGCAGTATTTT. It specifies CASSTRGTDTQYF.

This clonotype has more than one count but fewer than ten. This chain joins TRBV5-1 and TRBJ2-5; TRBD1 or TRBD2 may be the D gene (7 bases each). Germline V gene lookup returns CDR1 SGHRS and CDR2 YFSETQ. The CDR3 covers 14 residues. V shed 3 bases and J shed 4 bases, with 13 bases lying between them. Written as DNA, the CDR3 is TGCGCCAGCAGCTCCCAGGGGGGGCCAGAGACCCAGTACTTC. This translates into CASSSQGGPETQYF.

In this sample, this clonotype turned up many times. The chain joins TRBV20-1 to TRBJ1-2; D perhaps matches TRBD1 (5 bases). Germline V gene data show CDR1 as DFQATT and CDR2 as SNEGSKA (reference sequence). Trimming shortened V by 1 base and J by 3 bases, and 12 bases separated the two germline ends. This CDR3 contains 14 residues. CDR3 residues: CSARAQGLDYGYTF. The CDR3 bases are TGCAGTGCTAGAGCGCAGGGACTGGACTATGGCTACACCTTC.

This sequence joins TRBV20-1 and TRBJ2-7, with 8 bases matching TRBD1. The ends lost 6 bases at V and 0 bases at J; junction bases unmatched: 10. The germline gives CDR1 DFQATT, CDR2 SNEGSKA (reference sequence). The CDR3 length is 15 residues. CDR3 region: CSANARDRPSYEQYF. CDR3 in DNA: TGCAGTGCGAACGCTAGGGACAGGCCCTCCTACGAGCAGTACTTC.

This clonotype was seen ten or more times. The chain is built from TRBV29-1 and TRBJ1-2; D gene unclear. This CDR3 comprises 12 residues. V lost 0 bases to trimming and J lost 4 bases, with 6 bases between them. In germline, CDR1 is SQVTM, CDR2 ANQGSEA. The CDR3 DNA sequence: TGCAGCGTTGAAGAATCCCCCTATGGCTACACCTTC. Residues: CSVEESPYGYTF.

This clonotype has only a few counts. V gene TRBV20-1 combines with J gene TRBJ1-1; no reliable D call. The germline V gene encodes CDR1 DFQATT and CDR2 SNEGSKA (reference sequence). Deletions cut 2 bases from V and 8 bases from J, with 9 bases between. This CDR3 has 11 residues. The CDR3 protein is CSARRSAEAFF. The CDR3 nucleotides are TGCAGTGCTAGACGGTCTGCGGAAGCTTTCTTT.

The chain joins TRBV20-1 to TRBJ2-7, with 9 bases fitting TRBD1. This CDR3 region has 14 residues. V shed 6 bases and J 1 base; nucleotides not matched to a gene: 7. Germline V CDR1 and CDR2: DFQATT, SNEGSKA (reference sequence). This chain's CDR3 is CSATTGTGSYEQYF. CDR3 nucleotides: TGCAGTGCCACCACCGGGACAGGGTCCTACGAGCAGTACTTC.

This clonotype occurred many times. This chain connects TRBV12-3 or TRBV12-4 to TRBJ1-6; tentatively, D is TRBD1 (5 bases). The V end lost 7 bases, the J end lost 7 bases, and 14 bases lay between the germline ends. The length of the CDR3 is 14 residues. The CDR3 DNA reads as TGTGCCAGCACTCTTGGGACGGAGAATTCACCCCTCCACTTT. This encodes CASTLGTENSPLHF.

This clonotype was observed a handful of times. The genes are TRBV30 and TRBJ1-6; no reliable D call. This CDR3 is 15 amino acids long. Per germline, CDR1 GTSNPN and CDR2 SVGIG (reference sequence). The V end was cut by 5 bases, the J end by 0 bases, with 11 bases between. The CDR3 reads CAWGPRSSYNSPLHF. The CDR3 nucleotides are TGTGCCTGGGGACCCCGGAGCTCCTATAATTCACCCCTCCACTTT.

This clonotype was counted only a few times. This chain uses TRBV29-1 with TRBJ2-2; 8 nucleotides agree with TRBD1. This CDR3 has 15 amino acids. With V trimmed by 6 bases and J by 6 bases, 12 bases remained unmatched. The germline gives CDR1 SQVTM, CDR2 ANQGSEA. CDR3 coding DNA: TGCAGCGTGAGGGACAGGCCAACCGGCGCCGGGGAGCTGTTTTTT. Its protein is CSVRDRPTGAGELFF.

In its sample, this clonotype was seen many times. The rearrangement links TRBV5-1 to TRBJ2-3; TRBD2 might be the D (6 bases). CDR1 is SGHRS and CDR2 is YFSETQ in the germline V gene. The CDR3 is 16 amino acids. The V end was cut by 1 base, the J end by 6 bases, with 18 bases between. CDR3 nucleotide sequence: TGCGCCAGCAGCTTGCCGGGACTCCGACTCGGGGATACGCAGTATTTT. It yields the protein CASSLPGLRLGDTQYF.